These 10 T cell receptor beta chains were sequenced from one sample in a study of blood T cell repertoires in COVID-19 (dated by TCRdb to 2020 to 2022). The library was made by the immunoSEQ multiplex PCR assay. Not all clones reach the TCRdb copy of this immuneACCESS table, which keeps in-frame sequences only. Checked studies attribute under half of the gap to unresolved V genes and leave the rest unexplained. For this sample there are fewer than 200,000 clones; more than 75% appear just once. Over 2% of the sample is held by the ten biggest clonotypes. Material: peripheral blood. Receptors originate from a woman of 80 years or more with COVID-19, enrolled during active disease.

This clone has only a few counts. The rearrangement joins TRBV6-2 or TRBV6-3 to TRBJ1-1, with 9 bases identical to TRBD1. Losses at the gene ends were 6 bases for V and 5 bases for J; bases not matched to a gene: 13. This CDR3 has 16 amino acids. The germline V gene encodes CDR1 MNHEY and CDR2 SVGEGT. CDR3 DNA: TGTGCCAGCAGCTCCCCTAATACAGGGGGCGGGACTGAAGCTTTCTTT. Protein sequence: CASSSPNTGGGTEAFF.

V and J are TRBV7-2 and TRBJ1-1, with D perhaps TRBD1 (5 bases). Germline CDR1 SGHTA, CDR2 FQGNSA. Trimming left V 1 base short and J 3 bases short, with 15 bases between. This CDR3 is 16 amino acids long. This CDR3 reads CASSLVAVRVDTEAFF. Written as DNA, the CDR3 is TGTGCCAGCAGCTTAGTAGCGGTCAGGGTGGACACTGAAGCTTTCTTT.

The chain links TRBV6-5 to TRBJ1-1; no reliable D call. The CDR3 sequence is 14 residues long. V was pared by 0 bases and J by 4 bases, with 9 bases between. Germline-derived CDR1 and CDR2 are MNHEY and SVGAGI. CDR3 DNA: TGTGCCAGCAGTTACTCAGGAGTGAGCACTGAAGCTTTCTTT. This sequence encodes CASSYSGVSTEAFF.

The chain employs TRBV6-5 and TRBJ1-5; 8 nucleotides agree with TRBD1. The CDR3 is made up of 15 amino acids. Germline V CDR1 and CDR2: MNHEY, SVGAGI. V lost 6 bases and J lost 0; bases outside the gene matches: 4. The CDR3 here is CASRGQGHSNQPQHF. CDR3 coding DNA: TGTGCCAGCAGAGGACAGGGACATAGCAATCAGCCCCAGCATTTT.

The chain is built from TRBV12-3 or TRBV12-4 and TRBJ2-7; D is uncertain. The CDR3 is made up of 13 amino acids. Deletions cut 3 bases from V and 2 bases from J, with 8 bases between. CDR3 nucleotides: TGTGCCAGCAGTTTTCGACTTGCCTACGAGCAGTACTTC. Translating gives CASSFRLAYEQYF.

The chain joins TRBV5-1 to TRBJ2-3, with 11 bases matching TRBD2. V shed 2 bases and J 7 bases; nucleotides not matched to a gene: 3. This CDR3 contains 14 residues. Germline lookup yields CDR1 SGHRS and CDR2 YFSETQ. The chain's CDR3 is CASSLGLAGYTQYF. CDR3 DNA: TGCGCCAGCAGCTTAGGACTAGCGGGTTATACGCAGTATTTT.

In DNA, the CDR3 is TGTGCCAGCCAACGGAGTAGCAATCAGCCCCAGCATTTT. The encoded protein is CASQRSSNQPQHF. The J gene is TRBJ1-5, the V gene TRBV2; D ambiguous. The CDR3 sequence is 13 residues long. Germline assignment: CDR1 SNHLY and CDR2 FYNNEI. The V end was cut by 8 bases, the J end by 0 bases, with 8 bases between.

This clone was observed a single time. The chain has TRBV4-3 and TRBJ1-1, with D possibly TRBD1 on 5 matching bases. Germline V lookup: CDR1 LGHNA, CDR2 YSLEER. This CDR3 has 15 amino acids. Trimming removed 1 base at V and 6 bases at J, with 15 bases between. CDR3 bases: TGCGCCAGCAGCCAAGGGCGGAGCAGGGTCGCTGAAGCTTTCTTT. Its protein product is CASSQGRSRVAEAFF.

The chain uses TRBV2 and TRBJ2-1, with TRBD1 matching 8 bases. Unmatched junction bases numbered 7, after V lost 4 bases and J lost 5 bases. CDR1 is SNHLY, CDR2 FYNNEI, per germline. CDR3 length equals 15 residues. CDR3 DNA sequence: TGTGCCAGCAGTGTGTATGGGACAGGCAACAATGAGCAGTTCTTC. It is translated as CASSVYGTGNNEQFF.

The CDR3, as DNA: TGCGCCAGCAGCGAAGCTAGCGGGAGGGCCGGGGCCGGGGCCTTTGAGCAGTTCTTC. The encoded protein is CASSEASGRAGAGAFEQFF. The chain joins TRBV5-1 to TRBJ2-1; 12 bases fit TRBD2. V trimming: 4 bases; J trimming: 9 bases; junction bases outside the gene matches: 20. The CDR3 length is 19 residues. CDR1 is SGHRS, CDR2 YFSETQ, per germline. The full variable domain, completed using reference TRBV5-1 and TRBJ2-1, is KAGVTQTPRYLIKTRGQQVTLSCSPISGHRSVSWYQQTPGQGLQFLFEYFSETQRNKGNFPGRFSGRQFSNSRSEMNVSTLELGDSALYLCASSEASGRAGAGAFEQFFGPGTRLTVL.